Many counts were recorded for the clone carrying this TCR beta chain. Antigen specificity is unknown. This record comes from a study of neurological immune-mediated disorders. Broader study findings: Patients with HTLV-1-associated myelopathy had the highest level of TCR clonal expansion, whereas patients with multiple sclerosis had the lowest level, falling beneath the level found in healthy controls.

V was shortened by 5 bases and J by 2 bases, with 7 bases between the two germline ends. The CDR3 is made up of 11 amino acids. Germline CDR1 is DFQATT and CDR2 is SNEGSKA (reference sequence). A single run covered 15-18 subjects with over 180 million TCR-beta sequences. MiXCR, applied by TCRdb to the 5' RACE reads, yields one record per CDR3 protein. The sample shows roughly 48,000 distinct CDR3 sequences, about 12% of them seen only once. Time point given: longitudinal time-point 3. From 2 million PBMCs stored at -80 C, the unsorted libraries were generated. V usage is TRBV20-1 and J usage is TRBJ2-7; D is ambiguous. The sequenced material came from PBMCs. The sequence was obtained from a male donor with HTLV-1-associated myelopathy (HAM/TSP). CDR3 in DNA: TGCAGTGCTCTCGCCCCCTACGAGCAGTACTTC. It encodes CSALAPYEQYF.